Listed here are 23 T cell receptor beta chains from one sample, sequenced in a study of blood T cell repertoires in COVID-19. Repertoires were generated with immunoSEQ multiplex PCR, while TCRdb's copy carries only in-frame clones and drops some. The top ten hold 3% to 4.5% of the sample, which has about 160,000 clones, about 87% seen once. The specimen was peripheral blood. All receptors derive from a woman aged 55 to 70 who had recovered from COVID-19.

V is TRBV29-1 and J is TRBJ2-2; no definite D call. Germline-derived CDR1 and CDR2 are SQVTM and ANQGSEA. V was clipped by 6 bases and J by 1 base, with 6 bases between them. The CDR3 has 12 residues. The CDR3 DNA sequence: TGCAGCGTGTCCCAGAACACCGGGGAGCTGTTTTTT. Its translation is CSVSQNTGELFF.

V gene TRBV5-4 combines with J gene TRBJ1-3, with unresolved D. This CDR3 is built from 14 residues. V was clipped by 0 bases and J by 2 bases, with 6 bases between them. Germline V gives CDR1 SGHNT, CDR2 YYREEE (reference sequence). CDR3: CASSLDTTGNTIYF. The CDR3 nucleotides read TGTGCCAGCAGCTTGGACACAACTGGAAACACCATATATTTT. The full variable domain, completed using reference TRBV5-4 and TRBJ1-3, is ETGVTQSPTHLIKTRGQQVTLRCSSQSGHNTVSWYQQALGQGPQFIFQYYREEENGRGNFPPRFSGLQFPNYSSELNVNALELDDSALYLCASSLDTTGNTIYFGEGSWLTVV.

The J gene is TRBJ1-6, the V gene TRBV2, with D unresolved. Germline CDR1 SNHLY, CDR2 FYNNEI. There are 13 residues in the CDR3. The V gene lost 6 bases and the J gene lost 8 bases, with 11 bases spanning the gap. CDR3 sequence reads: CASRVPIDSPLHF. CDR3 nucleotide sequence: TGTGCCAGCAGGGTCCCTATTGATTCACCCCTCCACTTT. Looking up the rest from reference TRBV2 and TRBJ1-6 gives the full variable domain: EPEVTQTPSHQVTQMGQEVILRCVPISNHLYFYWYRQILGQKVEFLVSFYNNEISEKSEIFDDQFSVERPDGSNFTLKIRSTKLEDSAMYFCASRVPIDSPLHFGNGTRLTVT.

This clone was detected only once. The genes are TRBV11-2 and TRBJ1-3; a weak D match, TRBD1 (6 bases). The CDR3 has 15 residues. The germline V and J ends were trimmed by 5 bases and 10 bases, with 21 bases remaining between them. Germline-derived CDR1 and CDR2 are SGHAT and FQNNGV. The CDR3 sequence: CASSNPGQGHRTIYF. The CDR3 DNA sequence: TGTGCCAGCAGCAACCCGGGACAAGGACATAGGACCATATATTTT.

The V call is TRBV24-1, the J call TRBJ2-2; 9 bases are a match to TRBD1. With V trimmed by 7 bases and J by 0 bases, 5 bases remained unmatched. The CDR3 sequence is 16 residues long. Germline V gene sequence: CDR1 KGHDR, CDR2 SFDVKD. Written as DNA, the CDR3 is TGTGCCACCAGGGAGACAGGGGGTTCGAACACCGGGGAGCTGTTTTTT. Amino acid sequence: CATRETGGSNTGELFF.

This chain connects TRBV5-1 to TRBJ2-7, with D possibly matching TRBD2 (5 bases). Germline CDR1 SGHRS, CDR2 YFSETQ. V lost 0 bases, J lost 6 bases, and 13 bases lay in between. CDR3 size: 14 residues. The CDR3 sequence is CASSLGSGSFEQYF. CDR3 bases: TGCGCCAGCAGCTTGGGATCGGGAAGTTTCGAGCAGTACTTC.

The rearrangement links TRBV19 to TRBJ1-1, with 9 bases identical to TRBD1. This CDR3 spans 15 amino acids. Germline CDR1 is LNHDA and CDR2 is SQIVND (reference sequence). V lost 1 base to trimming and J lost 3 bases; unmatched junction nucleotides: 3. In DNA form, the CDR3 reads TGTGCCAGTAGTATAGTGGGACAGGGTGACACTGAAGCTTTCTTT. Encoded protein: CASSIVGQGDTEAFF.

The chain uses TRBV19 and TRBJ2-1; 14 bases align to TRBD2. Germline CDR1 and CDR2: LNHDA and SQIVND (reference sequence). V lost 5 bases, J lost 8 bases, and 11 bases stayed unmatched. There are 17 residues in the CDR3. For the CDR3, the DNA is TGTGCCAGTAGTCCAAGCAGGACTAGCGGGGGGTCCCATGAGCAGTTCTTC. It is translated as CASSPSRTSGGSHEQFF. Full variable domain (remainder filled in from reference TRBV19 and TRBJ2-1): DGGITQSPKYLFRKEGQNVTLSCEQNLNHDAMYWYRQDPGQGLRLIYYSQIVNDFQKGDIAEGYSVSREKKESFPLTVTSAQKNPTAFYLCASSPSRTSGGSHEQFFGPGTRLTVL.

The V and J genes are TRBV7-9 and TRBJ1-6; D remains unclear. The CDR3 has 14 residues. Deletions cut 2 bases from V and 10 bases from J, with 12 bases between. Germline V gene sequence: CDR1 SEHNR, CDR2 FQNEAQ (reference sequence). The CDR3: CASSLSGLGSPLHF. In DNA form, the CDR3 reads TGTGCCAGCAGCTTATCAGGACTCGGGTCACCCCTCCACTTT.

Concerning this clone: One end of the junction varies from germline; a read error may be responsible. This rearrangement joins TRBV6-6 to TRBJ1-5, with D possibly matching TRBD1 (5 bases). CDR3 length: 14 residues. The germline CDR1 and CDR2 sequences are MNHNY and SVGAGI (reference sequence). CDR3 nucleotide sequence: TGTGCCAGCAGTTCCCTCCCCGCGGGGCAGCCCCAGCACTTT. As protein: CASSSLPAGQPQHF.

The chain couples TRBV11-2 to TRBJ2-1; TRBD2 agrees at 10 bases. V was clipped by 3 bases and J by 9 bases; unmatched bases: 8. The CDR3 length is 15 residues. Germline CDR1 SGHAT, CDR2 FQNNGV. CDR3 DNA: TGTGCCAGCAGCTTTAGCGGGGGGCTGGGCGGTGAGCAGTTCTTC. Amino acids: CASSFSGGLGGEQFF. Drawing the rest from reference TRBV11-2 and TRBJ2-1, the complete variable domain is EAGVAQSPRYKIIEKRQSVAFWCNPISGHATLYWYQQILGQGPKLLIQFQNNGVVDDSQLPKDRFSAERLKGVDSTLKIQPAKLEDSAVYLCASSFSGGLGGEQFFGPGTRLTVL.

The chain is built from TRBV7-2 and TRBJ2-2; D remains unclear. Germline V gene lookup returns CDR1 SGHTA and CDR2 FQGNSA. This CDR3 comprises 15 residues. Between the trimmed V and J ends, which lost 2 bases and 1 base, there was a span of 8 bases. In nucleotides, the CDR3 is TGTGCCAGCAGCTTAAATTTCTGGAACACCGGGGAGCTGTTTTTT. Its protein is CASSLNFWNTGELFF.

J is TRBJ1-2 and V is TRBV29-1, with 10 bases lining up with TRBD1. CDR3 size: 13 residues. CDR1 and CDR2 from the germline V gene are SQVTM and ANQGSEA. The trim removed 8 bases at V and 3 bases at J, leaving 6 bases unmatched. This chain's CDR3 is CSTRQGADYGYTF. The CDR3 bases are TGCAGCACGAGACAGGGGGCAGACTATGGCTACACCTTC.

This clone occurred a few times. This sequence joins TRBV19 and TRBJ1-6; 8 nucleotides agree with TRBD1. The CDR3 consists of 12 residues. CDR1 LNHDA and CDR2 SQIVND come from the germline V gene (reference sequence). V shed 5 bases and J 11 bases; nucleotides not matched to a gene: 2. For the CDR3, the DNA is TGTGCCAGTAGTCTACAGGGGGCACCCCTCCACTTT. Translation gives CASSLQGAPLHF.

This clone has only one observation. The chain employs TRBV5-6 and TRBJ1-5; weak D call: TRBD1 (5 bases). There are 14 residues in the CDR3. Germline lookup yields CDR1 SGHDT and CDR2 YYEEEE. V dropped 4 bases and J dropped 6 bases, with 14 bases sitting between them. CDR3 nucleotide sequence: TGTGCCAGCAGCGCCGGGGGGATCGGTCAGCCCCAGCATTTT. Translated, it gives CASSAGGIGQPQHF.

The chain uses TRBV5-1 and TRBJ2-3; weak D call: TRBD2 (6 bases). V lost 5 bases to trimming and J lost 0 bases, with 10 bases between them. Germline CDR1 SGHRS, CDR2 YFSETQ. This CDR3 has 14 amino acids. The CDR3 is CASSLALSTDTQYF. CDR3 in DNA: TGCGCCAGCAGTCTAGCGCTTAGCACAGATACGCAGTATTTT.

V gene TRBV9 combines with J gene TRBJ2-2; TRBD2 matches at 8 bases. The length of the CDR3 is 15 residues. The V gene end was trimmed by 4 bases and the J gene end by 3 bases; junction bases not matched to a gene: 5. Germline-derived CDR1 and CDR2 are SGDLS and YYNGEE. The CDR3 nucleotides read TGTGCCAGCAGCACGACTAGCGCGCACACCGGGGAGCTGTTTTTT. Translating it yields CASSTTSAHTGELFF.

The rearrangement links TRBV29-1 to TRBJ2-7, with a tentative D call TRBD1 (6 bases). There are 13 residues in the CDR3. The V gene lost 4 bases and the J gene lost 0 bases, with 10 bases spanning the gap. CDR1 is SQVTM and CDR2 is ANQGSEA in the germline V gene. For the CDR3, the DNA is TGCAGCGTTGTAAAGGACAGCTCCTACGAGCAGTACTTC. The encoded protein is CSVVKDSSYEQYF.

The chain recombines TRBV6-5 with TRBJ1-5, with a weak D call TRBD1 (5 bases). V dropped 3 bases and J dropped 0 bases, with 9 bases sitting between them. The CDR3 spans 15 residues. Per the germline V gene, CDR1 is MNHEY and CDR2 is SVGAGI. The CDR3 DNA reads TGTGCCAGCAGTTATCAGGGCGGTAGCAATCAGCCCCAGCATTTT. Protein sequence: CASSYQGGSNQPQHF.

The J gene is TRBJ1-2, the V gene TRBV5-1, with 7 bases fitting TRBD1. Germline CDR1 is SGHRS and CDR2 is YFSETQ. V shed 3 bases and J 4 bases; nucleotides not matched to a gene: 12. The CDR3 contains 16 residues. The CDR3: CASSSGTAQRLYGYTF. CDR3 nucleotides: TGCGCCAGCAGCTCCGGGACAGCGCAGCGTCTCTATGGCTACACCTTC. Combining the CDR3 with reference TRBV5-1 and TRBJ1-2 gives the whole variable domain KAGVTQTPRYLIKTRGQQVTLSCSPISGHRSVSWYQQTPGQGLQFLFEYFSETQRNKGNFPGRFSGRQFSNSRSEMNVSTLELGDSALYLCASSSGTAQRLYGYTFGSGTRLTVV.

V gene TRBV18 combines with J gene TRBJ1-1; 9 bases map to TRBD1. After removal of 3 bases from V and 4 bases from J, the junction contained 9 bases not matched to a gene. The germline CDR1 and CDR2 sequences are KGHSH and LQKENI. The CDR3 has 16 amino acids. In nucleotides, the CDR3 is TGTGCCAGCTCACCCCCATTCGGGACAGGGAGCACTGAAGCTTTCTTT. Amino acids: CASSPPFGTGSTEAFF.

For the CDR3, the DNA is TGCGCCAGCAGCTTGGGGGCCGGTTCGGCCACTGAAGCTTTCTTT. It is translated as CASSLGAGSATEAFF. The chain has TRBV5-1 and TRBJ1-1; D remains unclear. The CDR3 contains 15 residues. CDR1 and CDR2 from the germline V gene are SGHRS and YFSETQ. V was cut by 0 bases and J by 4 bases, with 13 bases left in between.

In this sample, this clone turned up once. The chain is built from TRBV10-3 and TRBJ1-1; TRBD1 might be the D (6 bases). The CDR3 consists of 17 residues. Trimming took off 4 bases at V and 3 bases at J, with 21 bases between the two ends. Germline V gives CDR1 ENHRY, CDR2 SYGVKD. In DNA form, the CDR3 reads TGTGCCATCAGTGGGAACAGGGTTCCCGGGAGGCACACTGAAGCTTTCTTT. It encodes CAISGNRVPGRHTEAFF.